A single sample gave rise to the 13 T cell receptor beta chains below, sequenced in a study of blood T cell repertoires in COVID-19 (dated by TCRdb to between 2020 and 2021). The protocol used for the library was the immunoSEQ multiplex PCR assay. TCRdb retrieved this table from immuneACCESS and kept in-frame rearrangements only. Not all clones are present; in checked studies, unresolved V genes account for under half, and no reason is known for the remainder. The sample table contains a few hundred thousand clones; only one count was recorded for roughly 87% of them. The ten largest clones add up to around 4% of the sample. The sequencing sample was made of peripheral blood. The receptors stem from a woman aged 55-69 years with COVID-19, enrolled during active disease.

This chain joins TRBV7-8 and TRBJ1-2; perhaps TRBD1 as D (6 bases). Germline values: CDR1 SGHVS, CDR2 FQNEAQ. The CDR3 runs 17 residues. V was cut by 5 bases and J by 3 bases, with 22 bases left in between. In DNA, the CDR3 is TGTGCCAGCAGCCCAGATGTCGGGGGGGGCGACTACTATGGCTACACCTTC. Encoded protein: CASSPDVGGGDYYGYTF.

This rearrangement joins TRBV6-5 to TRBJ2-1; TRBD2 aligns across 12 bases. CDR3 length: 12 residues. V trimming: 4 bases; J trimming: 12 bases; junction bases outside the gene matches: 1. Germline CDR1 MNHEY, CDR2 SVGAGI. CDR3 region: CASSSGLAGQFF. The DNA of the CDR3 is TGTGCCAGCAGTTCGGGACTAGCGGGGCAGTTCTTC.

The genes are TRBV9 and TRBJ1-1; no reliable D call. In germline, CDR1 is SGDLS, CDR2 YYNGEE. This CDR3 has 14 amino acids. The V and J ends lost 4 bases and 4 bases respectively, with 14 bases between them. CDR3 residues: CASSTKPLGTEAFF. In nucleotides, the CDR3 is TGTGCCAGCAGCACCAAGCCGCTCGGCACTGAAGCTTTCTTT.

This clone has just a few counts. The chain links TRBV18 to TRBJ1-3; TRBD1 agrees at 7 bases. Germline loops: CDR1 KGHSH, CDR2 LQKENI. The length of the CDR3 is 15 residues. V gave up 5 bases and J gave up 3 bases; unmatched junction bases: 7. The CDR3 is CASSATGTDGNTIYF. In DNA, the CDR3 is TGTGCCAGCTCAGCTACCGGGACAGATGGAAACACCATATATTTT.

The V gene is TRBV3-1 (or the pseudogene TRBV3-2), the J gene TRBJ2-3; 7 bases match TRBD2. The germline CDR1 and CDR2 sequences are LGHDT and YNNKEL (reference sequence). This CDR3 has 15 amino acids. J gave up 6 bases and V 3 bases, and 9 bases lay outside the gene matches. CDR3 nucleotide sequence: TGTGCCAGCAGCCAGAGGGACGGGGGGAGGGATACGCAGTATTTT. Residues: CASSQRDGGRDTQYF.

In this sample, this clone turned up once. V is TRBV7-7 and J is TRBJ2-7, with D possibly matching TRBD2 (6 bases). The V end was cut by 5 bases, the J end by 3 bases, with 23 bases between. The CDR3 extends over 17 amino acids. Germline CDR1 and CDR2: SSHAT and FNYEAQ (reference sequence). For the CDR3, the DNA is TGTGCCAGCAGCCCCGGAATAACCGGGACTGGGGGCTACGAGCAGTACTTC. Translated: CASSPGITGTGGYEQYF.

This chain connects TRBV6-5 to TRBJ1-1, with a possible D match to TRBD1 (6 bases). Per the germline V gene, CDR1 is MNHEY and CDR2 is SVGAGI. Trimming left V 5 bases short and J 1 base short, with 14 bases between. The CDR3 spans 15 residues. The CDR3, as DNA: TGTGCCAGCAGTCGGGCCTTACAGGGGAACACTGAAGCTTTCTTT. Encoded protein: CASSRALQGNTEAFF.

The chain recombines TRBV5-4 with TRBJ1-4; D uncertain. From germline, CDR1 is SGHNT and CDR2 YYREEE (reference sequence). Between the trimmed V and J ends, which lost 4 bases and 3 bases, there was a span of 10 bases. The length of the CDR3 is 14 residues. This CDR3 is CASSRSLSNEKLFF. Here the CDR3 DNA reads TGTGCCAGCAGCAGGAGCCTCTCTAATGAAAAACTGTTTTTT.

This chain links TRBV2 with TRBJ2-5; a weak D match, TRBD1 (6 bases). The length of the CDR3 is 13 residues. The V and J ends lost 7 bases and 4 bases respectively, with 13 bases between them. Looked up from germline, CDR1 is SNHLY and CDR2 is FYNNEI. The CDR3 region is CASTGQPLETQYF. In DNA form, the CDR3 reads TGTGCCAGCACCGGACAGCCCCTAGAGACCCAGTACTTC.

V is TRBV19 and J is TRBJ1-1; tentatively, D is TRBD1 (5 bases). The CDR3 has 14 amino acids. With 7 bases removed from V and 1 base from J, the gap between germline ends came to 13 bases. Germline CDR1 reads LNHDA; CDR2 reads SQIVND (reference sequence). CDR3 protein: CASKETVRNTEAFF. The CDR3 coding sequence is TGTGCCAGTAAAGAGACAGTACGGAACACTGAAGCTTTCTTT.

V and J are TRBV6-2 or TRBV6-3 and TRBJ2-7, with D unclear. The germline V gene has CDR1 MNHEY and CDR2 SVGEGT. The CDR3 extends over 11 amino acids. The V end lost 4 bases, the J end lost 4 bases, and 5 bases lay between the germline ends. The CDR3 nucleotides are TGTGCCAGCAGTTTCTATTACGAGCAGTACTTC. It translates to CASSFYYEQYF.

This chain connects TRBV5-8 to TRBJ2-7, with D unresolved. The CDR3 totals 15 residues. Trimming cost V 5 bases and J 0 bases, with 15 bases left between them. CDR1 is SGHTS, CDR2 YDEGEE, per germline. The CDR3 here is CASRLRSLSSYEQYF. DNA for the CDR3: TGTGCCAGCAGGCTACGGAGTTTGAGCTCCTACGAGCAGTACTTC.

The chain recombines TRBV6-2 or TRBV6-3 with TRBJ2-7, with D unclear. The V end lost 6 bases, the J end lost 0 bases, and 6 bases lay between the germline ends. CDR3 length equals 12 residues. Germline lookup yields CDR1 MNHEY and CDR2 SVGEGT. The CDR3 sequence: CASSSSSYEQYF. CDR3 nucleotide sequence: TGTGCCAGCAGCTCGAGCTCCTACGAGCAGTACTTC.